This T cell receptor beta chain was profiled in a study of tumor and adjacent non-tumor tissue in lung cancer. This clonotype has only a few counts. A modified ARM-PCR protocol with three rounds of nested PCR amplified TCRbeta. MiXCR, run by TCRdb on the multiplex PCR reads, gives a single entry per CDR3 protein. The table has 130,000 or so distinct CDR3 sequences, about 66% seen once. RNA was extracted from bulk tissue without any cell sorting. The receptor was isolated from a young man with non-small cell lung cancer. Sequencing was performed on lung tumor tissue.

The DNA of the CDR3 is TGCAGTGCAAGACAAACCGTCCCGGGAGCCGGGCAAGAGACCCAGTACTTC. This encodes CSARQTVPGAGQETQYF. This rearrangement joins TRBV20-1 to TRBJ2-5; D might be TRBD2 (6 bases). Per the germline V gene, CDR1 is DFQATT and CDR2 is SNEGSKA (reference sequence). CDR3 size: 17 residues. With 6 bases removed from V and 2 bases from J, the gap between germline ends came to 25 bases.